Below, 3 T cell receptor beta chains from the same sample are listed, as sequenced in a study of blood T cell repertoires in COVID-19 (dated by TCRdb to about 2020). Libraries were built with the immunoSEQ multiplex PCR assay. Imported from immuneACCESS, the table was reduced by TCRdb to in-frame sequences with V and J called. These copies leave out some clones; in studies compared against another copy, an unresolved V gene accounts for under half, and the cause of the remainder is not known. This sample holds fewer than 300,000 clones; around 90% were observed only once. The ten largest account for roughly 4% of the sample. The sample comprised peripheral blood. The source of these receptors is a man aged 55-75 years who had recovered from COVID-19.

The rearrangement uses TRBV7-2 and TRBJ1-1; TRBD1 agrees at 7 bases. V shed 1 base, J shed 4 bases, and the junction held 3 bases outside the gene matches. CDR3 length: 14 amino acids. Germline V gene sequence: CDR1 SGHTA, CDR2 FQGNSA. The CDR3 nucleotides are TGTGCCAGCAGCTTAGAGGGGGCACGCACTGAAGCTTTCTTT. Encoded protein: CASSLEGARTEAFF.

V and J are TRBV11-1 and TRBJ1-1, with D uncertain. The CDR3 contains 12 residues. The germline gives CDR1 SGHAT, CDR2 FQDESV (reference sequence). Trimming removed 6 bases at V and 11 bases at J, with 16 bases between. Here the CDR3 DNA reads TGTGCCAGCAGTCCCCAGGAAAGGTCGGCTTTCTTT. It specifies CASSPQERSAFF.

The chain has TRBV9 and TRBJ2-7; D may be TRBD1 (6 bases). The CDR3 covers 13 residues. Trimming cost V 3 bases and J 7 bases, with 14 bases left between them. The germline V gene has CDR1 SGDLS and CDR2 YYNGEE. CDR3 amino acids: CASSENIQGEQYF. In DNA form, the CDR3 reads TGTGCCAGCAGCGAAAACATACAGGGAGAGCAGTACTTC.